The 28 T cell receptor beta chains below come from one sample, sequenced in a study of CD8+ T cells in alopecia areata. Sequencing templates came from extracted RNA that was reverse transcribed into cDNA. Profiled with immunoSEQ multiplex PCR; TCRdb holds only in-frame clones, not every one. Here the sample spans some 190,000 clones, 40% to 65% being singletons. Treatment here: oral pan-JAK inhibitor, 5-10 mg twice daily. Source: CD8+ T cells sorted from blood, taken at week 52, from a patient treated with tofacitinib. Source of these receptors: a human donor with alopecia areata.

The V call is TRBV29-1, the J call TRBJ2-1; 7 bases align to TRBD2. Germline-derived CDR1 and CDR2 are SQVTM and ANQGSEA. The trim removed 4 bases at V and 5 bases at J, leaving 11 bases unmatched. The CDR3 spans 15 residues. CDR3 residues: CSVAIIAGDNNEQFF. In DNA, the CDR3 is TGCAGCGTTGCCATTATAGCGGGTGACAACAATGAGCAGTTCTTC.

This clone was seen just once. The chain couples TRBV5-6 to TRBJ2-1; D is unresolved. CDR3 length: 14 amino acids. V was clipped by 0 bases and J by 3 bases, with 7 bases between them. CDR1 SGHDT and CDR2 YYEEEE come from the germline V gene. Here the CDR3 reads CASSLGGIYNEQFF. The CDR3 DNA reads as TGTGCCAGCAGCTTGGGGGGAATCTACAATGAGCAGTTCTTC. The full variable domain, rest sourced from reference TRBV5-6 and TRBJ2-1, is DAGVTQSPTHLIKTRGQQVTLRCSPKSGHDTVSWYQQALGQGPQFIFQYYEEEERQRGNFPDRFSGHQFPNYSSELNVNALLLGDSALYLCASSLGGIYNEQFFGPGTRLTVL.

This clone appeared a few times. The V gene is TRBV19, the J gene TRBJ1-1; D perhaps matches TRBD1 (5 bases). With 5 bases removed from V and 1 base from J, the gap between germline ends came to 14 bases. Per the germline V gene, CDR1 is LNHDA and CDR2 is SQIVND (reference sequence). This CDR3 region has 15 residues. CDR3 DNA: TGTGCCAGTAGTGCAGATTCAGGGTGGAACACTGAAGCTTTCTTT. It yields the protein CASSADSGWNTEAFF.

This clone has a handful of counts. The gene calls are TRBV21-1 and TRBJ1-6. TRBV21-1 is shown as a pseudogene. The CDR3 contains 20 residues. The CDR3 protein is CASSNGQPSTPHSYNSPLHF. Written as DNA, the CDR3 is TGTGCCAGCAGCAACGGGCAGCCATCTACCCCCCACTCCTATAATTCACCCCTCCACTTT.

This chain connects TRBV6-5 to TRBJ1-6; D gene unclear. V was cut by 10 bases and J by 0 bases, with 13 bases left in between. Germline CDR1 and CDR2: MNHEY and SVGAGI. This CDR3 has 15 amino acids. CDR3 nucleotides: TGTGCCATCAGCCCACAGAGCTCCTATAATTCACCCCTCCACTTT. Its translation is CAISPQSSYNSPLHF.

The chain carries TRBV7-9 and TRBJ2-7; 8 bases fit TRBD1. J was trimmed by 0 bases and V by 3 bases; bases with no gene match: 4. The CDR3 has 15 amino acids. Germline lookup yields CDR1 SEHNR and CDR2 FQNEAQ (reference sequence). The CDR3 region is CASSFDRGDSYEQYF. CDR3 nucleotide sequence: TGTGCCAGCAGCTTCGACAGGGGCGACTCCTACGAGCAGTACTTC.

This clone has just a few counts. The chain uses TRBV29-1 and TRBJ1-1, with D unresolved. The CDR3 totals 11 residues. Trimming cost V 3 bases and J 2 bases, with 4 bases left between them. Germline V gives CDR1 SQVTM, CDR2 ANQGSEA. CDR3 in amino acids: CSVEGNTEAFF. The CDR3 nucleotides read TGCAGCGTTGAGGGCAACACTGAAGCTTTCTTT.

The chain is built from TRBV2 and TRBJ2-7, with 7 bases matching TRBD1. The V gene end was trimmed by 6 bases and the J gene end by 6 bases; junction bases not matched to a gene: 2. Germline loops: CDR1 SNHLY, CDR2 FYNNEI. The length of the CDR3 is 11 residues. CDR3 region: CASRDRVEQYF. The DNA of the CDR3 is TGTGCCAGCAGAGACAGGGTCGAGCAGTACTTC. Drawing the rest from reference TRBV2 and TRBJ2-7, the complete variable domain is EPEVTQTPSHQVTQMGQEVILRCVPISNHLYFYWYRQILGQKVEFLVSFYNNEISEKSEIFDDQFSVERPDGSNFTLKIRSTKLEDSAMYFCASRDRVEQYFGPGTRLTVT.

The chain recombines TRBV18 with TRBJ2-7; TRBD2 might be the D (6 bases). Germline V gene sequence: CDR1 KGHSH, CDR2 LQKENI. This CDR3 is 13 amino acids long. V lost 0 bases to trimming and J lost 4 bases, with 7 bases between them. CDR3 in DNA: TGTGCCAGCTCACCACCGGAGGGGTACGAGCAGTACTTC. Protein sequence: CASSPPEGYEQYF. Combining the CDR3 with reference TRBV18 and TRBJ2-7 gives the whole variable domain NAGVMQNPRHLVRRRGQEARLRCSPMKGHSHVYWYRQLPEEGLKFMVYLQKENIIDESGMPKERFSAEFPKEGPSILRIQQVVRGDSAAYFCASSPPEGYEQYFGPGTRLTVT.

This chain's CDR3 is CASSGRTVNQPQHF. The CDR3 region has the DNA TGTGCCAGCAGTGGGAGGACAGTCAATCAGCCCCAGCATTTT. The chain uses TRBV2 and TRBJ1-5, with a weak D call TRBD1 (6 bases). Germline-derived CDR1 and CDR2 are SNHLY and FYNNEI. CDR3 length equals 14 residues. Trimming stripped 4 bases from V and 3 bases from J, with 10 bases between.

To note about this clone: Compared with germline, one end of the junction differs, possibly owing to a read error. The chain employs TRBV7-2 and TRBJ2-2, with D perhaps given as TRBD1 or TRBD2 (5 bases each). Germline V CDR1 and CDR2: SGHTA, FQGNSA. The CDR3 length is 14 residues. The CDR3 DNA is TGTGCCAGCAGCTTAGGGGCCCGGGACGGGAAGCTGCTTTTT. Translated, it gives CASSLGARDGKLLF.

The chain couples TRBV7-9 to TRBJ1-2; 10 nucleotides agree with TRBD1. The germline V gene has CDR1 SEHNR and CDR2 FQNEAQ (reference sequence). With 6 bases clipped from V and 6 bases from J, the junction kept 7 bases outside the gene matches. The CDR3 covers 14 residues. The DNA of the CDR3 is TGTGCCAGCAGTCCTGGACAGGGGGTAAATGGCTACACCTTC. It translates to CASSPGQGVNGYTF.

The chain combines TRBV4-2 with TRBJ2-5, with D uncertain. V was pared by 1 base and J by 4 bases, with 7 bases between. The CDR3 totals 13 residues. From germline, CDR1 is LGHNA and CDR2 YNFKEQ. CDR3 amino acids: CASSQVASETQYF. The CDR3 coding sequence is TGTGCCAGCAGCCAAGTAGCATCAGAGACCCAGTACTTC.

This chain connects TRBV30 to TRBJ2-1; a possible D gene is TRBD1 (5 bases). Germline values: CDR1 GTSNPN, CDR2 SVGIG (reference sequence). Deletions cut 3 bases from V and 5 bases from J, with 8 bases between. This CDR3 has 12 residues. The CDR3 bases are TGTGCCTGGAGGGACACGCACAATGAGCAGTTCTTC. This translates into CAWRDTHNEQFF.

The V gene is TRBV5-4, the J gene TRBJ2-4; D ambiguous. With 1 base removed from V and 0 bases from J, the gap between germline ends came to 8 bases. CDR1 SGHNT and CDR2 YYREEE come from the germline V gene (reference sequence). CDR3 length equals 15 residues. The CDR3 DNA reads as TGTGCCAGCAGCTTGAGGGATCAAGCCAAAAACATTCAGTACTTC. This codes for CASSLRDQAKNIQYF.

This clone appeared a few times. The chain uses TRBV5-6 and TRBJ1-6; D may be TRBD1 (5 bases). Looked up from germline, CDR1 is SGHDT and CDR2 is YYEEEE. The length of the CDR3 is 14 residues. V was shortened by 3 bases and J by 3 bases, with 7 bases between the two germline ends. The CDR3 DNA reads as TGTGCCAGCAGCTCGACAGACTATAATTCACCCCTCCACTTT. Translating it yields CASSSTDYNSPLHF. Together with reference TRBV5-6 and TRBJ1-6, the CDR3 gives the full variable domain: DAGVTQSPTHLIKTRGQQVTLRCSPKSGHDTVSWYQQALGQGPQFIFQYYEEEERQRGNFPDRFSGHQFPNYSSELNVNALLLGDSALYLCASSSTDYNSPLHFGNGTRLTVT.

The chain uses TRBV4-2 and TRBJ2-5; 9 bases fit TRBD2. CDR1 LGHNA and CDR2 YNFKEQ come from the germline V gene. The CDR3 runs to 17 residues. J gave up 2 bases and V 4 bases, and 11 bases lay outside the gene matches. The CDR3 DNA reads TGTGCCAGCAGCCCCGGCTCCAGCGGGGGGCCTCAAGAGACCCAGTACTTC. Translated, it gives CASSPGSSGGPQETQYF.

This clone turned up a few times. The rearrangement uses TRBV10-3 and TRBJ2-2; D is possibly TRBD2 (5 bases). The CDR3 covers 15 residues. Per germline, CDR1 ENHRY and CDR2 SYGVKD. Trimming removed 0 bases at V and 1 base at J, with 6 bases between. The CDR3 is CAISESRENTGELFF. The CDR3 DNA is TGTGCCATCAGTGAGTCGAGGGAGAACACCGGGGAGCTGTTTTTT.

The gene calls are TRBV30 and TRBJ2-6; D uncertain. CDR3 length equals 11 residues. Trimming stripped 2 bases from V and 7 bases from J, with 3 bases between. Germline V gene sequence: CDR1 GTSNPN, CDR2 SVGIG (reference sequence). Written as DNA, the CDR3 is TGTGCCTGGAGTCCCGCCAACGTCCTGACTTTC. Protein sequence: CAWSPANVLTF. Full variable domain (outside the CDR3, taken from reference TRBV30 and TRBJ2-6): SQTIHQWPATLVQPVGSPLSLECTVEGTSNPNLYWYRQAAGRGLQLLFYSVGIGQISSEVPQNLSASRPQDRQFILSSKKLLLSDSGFYLCAWSPANVLTFGAGSRLTVL.

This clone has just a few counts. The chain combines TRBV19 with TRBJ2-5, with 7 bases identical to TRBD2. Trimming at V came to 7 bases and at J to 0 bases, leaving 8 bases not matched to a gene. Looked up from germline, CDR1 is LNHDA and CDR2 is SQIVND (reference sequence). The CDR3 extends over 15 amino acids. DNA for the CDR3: TGTGCCAGTAACTTGGGAGGGAAGTACCAAGAGACCCAGTACTTC. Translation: CASNLGGKYQETQYF.

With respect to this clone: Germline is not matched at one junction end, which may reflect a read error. The CDR3 DNA follows: TGTGCCAGCACCTTGGAGGGAAACACTGAAGCTTTCTTT. Its protein product is CASTLEGNTEAFF. This chain uses TRBV5-6 with TRBJ1-1; no firm D call. Germline V gene sequence: CDR1 SGHDT, CDR2 YYEEEE. CDR3 length: 13 residues.

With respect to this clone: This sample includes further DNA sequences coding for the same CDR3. CDR3 in amino acids: CASSLGGLYEQYF. CDR3 coding DNA: TGTGCCAGCAGTTTAGGGGGGCTCTACGAGCAGTACTTC. This chain uses TRBV27 with TRBJ2-7; D may be TRBD1 or TRBD2 (6 bases each). Germline V gives CDR1 MNHEY, CDR2 SMNVEV (reference sequence). Deletions cut 2 bases from V and 3 bases from J, with 8 bases between. This CDR3 region has 13 residues.

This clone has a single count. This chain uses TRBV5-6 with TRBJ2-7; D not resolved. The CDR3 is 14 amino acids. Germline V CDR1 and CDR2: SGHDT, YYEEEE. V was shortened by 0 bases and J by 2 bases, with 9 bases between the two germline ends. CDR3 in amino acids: CASSLEDRTYEQYF. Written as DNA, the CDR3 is TGTGCCAGCAGCTTGGAAGACCGGACCTACGAGCAGTACTTC. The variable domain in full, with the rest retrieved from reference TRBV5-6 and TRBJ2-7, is DAGVTQSPTHLIKTRGQQVTLRCSPKSGHDTVSWYQQALGQGPQFIFQYYEEEERQRGNFPDRFSGHQFPNYSSELNVNALLLGDSALYLCASSLEDRTYEQYFGPGTRLTVT.

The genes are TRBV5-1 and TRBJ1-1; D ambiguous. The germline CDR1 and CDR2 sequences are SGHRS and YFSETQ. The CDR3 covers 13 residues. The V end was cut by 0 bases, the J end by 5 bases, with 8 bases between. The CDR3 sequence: CASSLDPSTEAFF. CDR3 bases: TGCGCCAGCAGCTTGGATCCGAGTACTGAAGCTTTCTTT.

The CDR3 coding sequence is TGTGCCAGCAGAGGTGGACAGGGACTAATTTCCTACGAGCAGTACTTC. Encoded protein: CASRGGQGLISYEQYF. The gene calls are TRBV2 and TRBJ2-7; D perhaps matches TRBD1 (8 bases). Between the trimmed V and J ends, which lost 6 bases and 1 base, there was a span of 19 bases. The germline V gene has CDR1 SNHLY and CDR2 FYNNEI. This CDR3 comprises 16 residues.

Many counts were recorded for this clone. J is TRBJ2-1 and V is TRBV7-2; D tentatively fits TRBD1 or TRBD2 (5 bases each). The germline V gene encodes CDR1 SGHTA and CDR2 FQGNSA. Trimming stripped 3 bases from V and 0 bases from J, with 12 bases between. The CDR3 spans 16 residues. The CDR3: CASSFEGSSSYNEQFF. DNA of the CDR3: TGTGCCAGCAGCTTCGAGGGGTCAAGCTCCTACAATGAGCAGTTCTTC.

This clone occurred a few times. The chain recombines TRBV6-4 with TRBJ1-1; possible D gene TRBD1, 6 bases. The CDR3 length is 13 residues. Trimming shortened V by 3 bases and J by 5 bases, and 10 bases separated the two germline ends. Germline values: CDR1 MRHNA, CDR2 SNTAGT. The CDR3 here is CASSEQGGTEAFF. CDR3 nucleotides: TGTGCCAGCAGTGAACAGGGAGGGACTGAAGCTTTCTTT.

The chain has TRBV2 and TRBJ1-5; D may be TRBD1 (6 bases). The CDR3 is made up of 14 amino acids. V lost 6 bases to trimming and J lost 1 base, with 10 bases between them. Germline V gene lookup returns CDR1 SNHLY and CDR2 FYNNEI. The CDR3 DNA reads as TGTGCCAGCAGGGACAGCGTGAGCAATCAGCCCCAGCATTTT. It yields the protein CASRDSVSNQPQHF.